This is a list of T cell receptor beta chains from one sample in a study of immune evolution from preneoplasia to lung adenocarcinoma. The data were produced by immunoSEQ multiplex PCR, yet TCRdb's version contains in-frame clones alone and is incomplete. The data hold 6,000 to 8,500 clones, with about 85% observed a single time. The sample comprised FFPE minimally invasive lung adenocarcinoma tissue. These receptors originate from a person aged 80 or over with lung adenocarcinoma. CDR3s include the opening cysteine and the closing phenylalanine or tryptophan. Each record gives: clone size, D gene, V gene, J gene, CDR3 protein, CDR3 DNA. A D gene is named only where the DNA matches it firmly. Expanded clones get a size class; other rows say once, few or many, or leave the size out.

NA	NA	TRBV6-1	TRBJ1-1	CASREKGNTEAFF	TGTGCCAGCAGGGAAAAGGGGAACACTGAAGCTTTCTTT
NA	TRBD1	TRBV19	TRBJ1-3	CASSAGQTGNTIYF	TGTGCCAGTAGTGCGGGACAGACTGGAAACACCATATATTTT
NA	NA	TRBV7-8	TRBJ2-3	CASSWTSTDTQYF	TGTGCCAGCAGCTGGACAAGCACAGATACGCAGTATTTT
NA	NA	TRBV5-5	TRBJ2-7	CASSFADSLYEQYF	TGTGCCAGCAGCTTCGCAGATTCCCTCTACGAGCAGTACTTC
NA	NA	TRBV7-9	TRBJ1-5	CASSEDDQPQHF	TGTGCCAGCAGCGAGGACGATCAGCCCCAGCATTTT
few	NA	TRBV18	TRBJ2-3	CASSPEGGRRDTQYF	TGTGCCAGCTCACCTGAGGGGGGGCGACGAGATACGCAGTATTTT
NA	NA	TRBV2	TRBJ1-2	CASSEHYGYTF	TGTGCCAGCAGTGAACACTATGGCTACACCTTC
NA	NA	TRBV9	TRBJ2-5	CASSVGSVQETQYF	TGTGCCAGCAGCGTAGGAAGCGTCCAAGAGACCCAGTACTTC
once	TRBD1	TRBV4-3	TRBJ1-2	CASSRTGTGNYGYTF	TGCGCCAGCAGCCGCACCGGGACAGGGAACTATGGCTACACCTTC
NA	NA	TRBV21-1	TRBJ1-1	CASSKRVGRDTEAFF	TGTGCCAGCAGCAAGAGGGTGGGGAGGGACACTGAAGCTTTCTTT
NA	TRBD2	TRBV29-1	TRBJ2-7	CSVHAPSGSSSYEQYF	TGCAGCGTTCACGCACCTAGCGGGTCGAGCTCCTACGAGCAGTACTTC
NA	NA	TRBV21-1	TRBJ2-2	CASSKATGLFTGELFF	TGTGCCAGCAGCAAAGCGACAGGGCTGTTCACCGGGGAGCTGTTTTTT
NA	NA	TRBV28	TRBJ1-3	CASSFPGTAGNTIYF	TGTGCCAGCAGCTTTCCCGGGACGGCTGGAAACACCATATATTTT
NA	NA	TRBV19	TRBJ1-5	CASSAAAHQPQHF	TGTGCCAGTAGTGCCGCTGCGCATCAGCCCCAGCATTTT
NA	NA	TRBV6-1	TRBJ1-1	CASSLDSPGGIFF	TGTGCCAGCAGCTTGGACAGCCCTGGGGGCATTTTCTTT
NA	NA	TRBV19	TRBJ2-5	CASSALGGPQETQYF	TGTGCCAGTAGTGCCCTAGGGGGTCCCCAAGAGACCCAGTACTTC
NA	NA	TRBV11-2	TRBJ2-1	CASSSGQEQFF	TGTGCCAGCAGCTCCGGACAGGAGCAGTTCTTC
NA	NA	TRBV19	TRBJ1-5	CASSFGVEQPQHF	TGTGCCAGTAGCTTCGGGGTAGAACAGCCCCAGCATTTT
NA	NA	TRBV4-3	TRBJ1-6	CASSQDGPLLGNSPLHF	TGCGCCAGCAGCCAAGATGGGCCCCTCCTGGGGAATTCACCCCTCCACTTT
NA	TRBD1	TRBV5-1	TRBJ1-2	CASSLGTGEGYTF	TGCGCCAGCAGCTTGGGGACAGGGGAGGGCTACACCTTC
NA	NA	TRBV2	TRBJ1-4	CASSRSGADEKLFF	TGTGCCAGCAGCCGATCGGGGGCGGATGAAAAACTGTTTTTT
NA	TRBD1	TRBV5-6	TRBJ2-7	CASSHLGGTGTLWQYF	TGTGCCAGCAGCCACCTCGGTGGGACAGGTACACTTTGGCAGTACTTC
once	NA	TRBV7-6	TRBJ1-2	CASSPVGGGYTF	TGTGCCAGCAGCCCCGTGGGTGGGGGCTACACCTTC
NA	NA	TRBV18	TRBJ1-1	CASSQGRRRTEAFF	TGTGCCAGCTCACAGGGTAGGAGACGGACTGAAGCTTTCTTT
once	TRBD1	TRBV14	TRBJ2-1	CASSHRQGPYNEQFF	TGTGCCAGCAGCCACCGACAGGGCCCCTACAATGAGCAGTTCTTC
once	NA	TRBV5-4	TRBJ1-2	CASSSTEFYGYTF	TGTGCCAGCAGTTCCACAGAATTCTATGGCTACACCTTC
NA	TRBD1	TRBV15	TRBJ2-7	CATNSGGTGDYEQYF	TGTGCCACCAATAGCGGCGGGACAGGGGATTACGAGCAGTACTTC
NA	NA	TRBV7-2	TRBJ1-1	CASSLIPASNTEAFF	TGTGCCAGCAGCTTAATTCCGGCCTCGAACACTGAAGCTTTCTTT
NA	NA	TRBV5-1	TRBJ2-1	CASSFRTNEQFF	TGCGCCAGCAGCTTCCGGACAAATGAGCAGTTCTTC
NA	TRBD1	TRBV28	TRBJ2-5	CASSSGQGRWKTQYF	TGTGCCAGCAGTTCGGGACAGGGTCGCTGGAAGACCCAGTACTTC
NA	NA	TRBV7-9	TRBJ1-5	CASSFHDNQPQHF	TGTGCCAGCAGCTTCCACGACAATCAGCCCCAGCATTTT
NA	TRBD1	TRBV9	TRBJ2-1	CASSVGQDRGSNEQFF	TGTGCCAGCAGCGTAGGACAGGACAGGGGGTCCAATGAGCAGTTCTTC
NA	TRBD2	TRBV19	TRBJ2-7	CASKGGSSVEQYF	TGTGCCAGTAAGGGCGGGAGTAGTGTCGAGCAGTACTTC
few	TRBD1	TRBV10-3	TRBJ2-7	CAIWAGGRDEQYF	TGTGCCATCTGGGCAGGGGGCCGTGACGAGCAGTACTTC
NA	TRBD1	TRBV4-3	TRBJ2-6	CASSQERGPGANVLTF	TGCGCCAGCAGCCAAGAAAGGGGGCCTGGGGCCAACGTCCTGACTTTC
NA	TRBD1	TRBV13	TRBJ1-3	CASSGGQTNSGNTIYF	TGTGCCAGCAGCGGGGGACAGACTAACTCTGGAAACACCATATATTTT
NA	NA	TRBV28	TRBJ1-2	CASREAGGTPDYTF	TGTGCCAGCAGGGAAGCAGGCGGGACGCCCGACTACACCTTC